This entry lists 24 T cell receptor beta chains sequenced from one sample in a study of PD-1 blockade in classical Hodgkin lymphoma. Relapses following autologous stem cell transplantation were seen in all patients, with brentuximab vedotin exposure varying. This table comes from immunoSEQ multiplex PCR, and its TCRdb copy is limited to in-frame clones, with some not included. Counted here are roughly 92,000 clones, around nine tenths occurring once; the ten biggest clones make up roughly 3%. The material was peripheral blood mononuclear cells (PBMCs), obtained at baseline. These receptors were taken from a human donor with classical Hodgkin lymphoma.

The CDR3 here is CASSLAGGSGNTIYF. The DNA of the CDR3 is TGCGCCAGCAGCTTGGCGGGGGGCTCTGGAAACACCATATATTTT. The chain is built from TRBV5-1 and TRBJ1-3, with D maybe TRBD1 (5 bases). The CDR3 length is 15 residues. CDR1 is SGHRS, CDR2 YFSETQ, per germline. Between the trimmed V and J ends, which lost 0 bases and 0 bases, there was a span of 7 bases.

In its sample, this clone was seen once. The gene calls are TRBV7-9 and TRBJ1-2, with D possibly matching TRBD1 (5 bases). CDR1 and CDR2 from the germline V gene are SEHNR and FQNEAQ (reference sequence). V was shortened by 5 bases and J by 13 bases, with 14 bases between the two germline ends. This CDR3 is built from 11 residues. The CDR3 loop reads CASSQGAFPTF. CDR3 DNA: TGTGCCAGCAGCCAAGGGGCCTTCCCCACCTTC.

The chain carries TRBV21-1 and TRBJ1-5. TRBV21-1 is assigned pseudogene status. The CDR3 is 16 amino acids. This CDR3 is CASSALGVNSNQPQHF. The CDR3, as DNA: TGTGCCAGCAGCGCCCTGGGAGTGAATAGCAATCAGCCCCAGCATTTT.

The V and J genes are TRBV30 and TRBJ1-4, with no clear D. The CDR3 sequence is 14 residues long. The germline CDR1 and CDR2 sequences are GTSNPN and SVGIG (reference sequence). Trimming cost V 2 bases and J 6 bases, with 13 bases left between them. The CDR3 DNA reads as TGTGCCTGGAGTAGGTGGGGAAACGATGAAAAACTGTTTTTT. It translates to CAWSRWGNDEKLFF.

V gene TRBV11-1 combines with J gene TRBJ1-1; D is unresolved. V lost 6 bases and J 3 bases, leaving 17 bases between the germline ends. The length of the CDR3 is 15 residues. Germline values: CDR1 SGHAT, CDR2 FQDESV (reference sequence). This chain's CDR3 is CASSLSSGRDTEAFF. CDR3 in DNA: TGTGCCAGCAGTTTATCCTCAGGTAGGGACACTGAAGCTTTCTTT.

This clone has only one observation. The chain uses TRBV4-2 and TRBJ2-1; weak D call: TRBD2 (5 bases). The CDR3 runs 14 residues. Trimming shortened V by 1 base and J by 8 bases, and 12 bases separated the two germline ends. Germline V gene lookup returns CDR1 LGHNA and CDR2 YNFKEQ. This CDR3 reads CASSQVFGVDEQFF. For the CDR3, the DNA is TGTGCCAGCAGCCAAGTATTCGGGGTCGATGAGCAGTTCTTC.

The chain has TRBV5-6 and TRBJ1-3, with D unresolved. This CDR3 is built from 17 residues. CDR1 and CDR2 from the germline V gene are SGHDT and YYEEEE. V lost 0 bases and J lost 0, with 13 bases in between. The CDR3 here is CASSLDPRVTSGNTIYF. For the CDR3, the DNA is TGTGCCAGCAGCTTGGACCCGCGGGTTACCTCTGGAAACACCATATATTTT.

V and J are TRBV13 and TRBJ1-1; the D is unclear. Trimming removed 2 bases at V and 1 base at J, with 5 bases between. There are 13 residues in the CDR3. Per germline, CDR1 PRHDT and CDR2 FYEKMQ (reference sequence). The CDR3 reads CASSLWQNTEAFF. The CDR3 region has the DNA TGTGCCAGCAGCTTATGGCAGAACACTGAAGCTTTCTTT.

CDR3 nucleotide sequence: TGCGCCAGCAGCTTACGGTCCCAGGGGCACGAGCAGTTCTTC. Protein: CASSLRSQGHEQFF. This rearrangement joins TRBV5-1 to TRBJ2-1, with D possibly matching TRBD1 (6 bases). This CDR3 is 14 amino acids long. Germline CDR1 reads SGHRS; CDR2 reads YFSETQ. V shed 2 bases and J shed 10 bases, with 16 bases lying between them.

The J gene is TRBJ2-7, the V gene TRBV10-1; 7 bases fit TRBD1. V trimming: 2 bases; J trimming: 3 bases; junction bases outside the gene matches: 10. The CDR3 is made up of 16 amino acids. Germline loops: CDR1 WNHNN, CDR2 SYGVQD (reference sequence). The CDR3 nucleotides are TGCGCCAGCAGTGAGAAAGGGGGCCAGCAGGGCTACGAGCAGTACTTC. It translates to CASSEKGGQQGYEQYF.

This chain links TRBV28 with TRBJ2-5; D not resolved. Trimming took 1 base from V and 7 from J, leaving 7 bases between them. Germline CDR1 is MDHEN and CDR2 is SYDVKM. CDR3 length: 12 residues. The CDR3 loop is CASSLSPPTQYF. The CDR3 DNA follows: TGTGCCAGCAGTTTATCCCCCCCGACCCAGTACTTC.

This clone occurred once. The V call is TRBV5-1, the J call TRBJ1-3; TRBD1 might be the D (5 bases). Germline-derived CDR1 and CDR2 are SGHRS and YFSETQ. CDR3 length: 13 residues. Trimming left V 5 bases short and J 0 bases short, with 6 bases between. The CDR3 DNA follows: TGCGCCAGCAGGACAGCCTCTGGAAACACCATATATTTT. Translated, it gives CASRTASGNTIYF.

The J gene is TRBJ2-7, the V gene TRBV5-1; D is uncertain. CDR1 SGHRS and CDR2 YFSETQ come from the germline V gene. Between the trimmed V and J ends, which lost 2 bases and 7 bases, there was a span of 16 bases. The CDR3 runs 14 residues. CDR3 sequence reads: CASSLRNPLGEQYF. In nucleotides, the CDR3 is TGCGCCAGCAGCTTAAGGAACCCCCTCGGGGAGCAGTACTTC.

The chain carries TRBV11-2 and TRBJ2-1; no reliable D call. Between the trimmed V and J ends, which lost 0 bases and 6 bases, there was a span of 9 bases. The CDR3 totals 14 residues. Germline V gene sequence: CDR1 SGHAT, CDR2 FQNNGV. CDR3 nucleotide sequence: TGTGCCAGCAGCTTAGAGAGGACGGCCAATGAGCAGTTCTTC. This sequence encodes CASSLERTANEQFF.

On this clone itself: Additional DNA sequences in this sample encode the identical CDR3. This sequence joins TRBV6-1 and TRBJ1-1, with TRBD1 matching over 8 bases. Germline-derived CDR1 and CDR2 are MNHNS and SASEGT. The ends lost 4 bases at V and 5 bases at J; junction bases unmatched: 3. The CDR3 sequence is 13 residues long. CDR3: CASSAGGWTEAFF. CDR3 DNA: TGTGCCAGCAGTGCAGGGGGCTGGACTGAAGCTTTCTTT.

As concerns this clone: This sample includes further DNA sequences coding for the same CDR3. The chain recombines TRBV9 with TRBJ2-7, with 10 nucleotides matching TRBD1. CDR1 is SGDLS, CDR2 YYNGEE, per germline. Germline trimming cut 0 bases from V and 7 bases from J; bases unmatched to any gene: 4. This CDR3 spans 14 amino acids. The CDR3 coding sequence is TGTGCCAGCAGCGTAGGGGACAGGGGCAGAGAGCAGTACTTC. This encodes CASSVGDRGREQYF.

The chain employs TRBV28 and TRBJ2-7; D not resolved. Trimming shortened V by 8 bases and J by 4 bases, and 18 bases separated the two germline ends. The germline V gene has CDR1 MDHEN and CDR2 SYDVKM. The CDR3 totals 14 residues. The CDR3 region is CASLGPGQAYEQYF. DNA of the CDR3: TGTGCCAGCCTGGGTCCGGGCCAGGCATACGAGCAGTACTTC.

In its sample, this clone was seen a few times. The V and J genes are TRBV2 and TRBJ1-1; D perhaps matches TRBD1 (5 bases). The CDR3 covers 13 residues. V was clipped by 8 bases and J by 1 base, with 11 bases between them. Germline CDR1 is SNHLY and CDR2 is FYNNEI. The CDR3 DNA sequence: TGTGCCAGCGCCGGGACGGCGAACACTGAAGCTTTCTTT. Amino acids: CASAGTANTEAFF.

This chain joins TRBV29-1 and TRBJ1-2; D possibly corresponds to TRBD1 (5 bases). The CDR3 length is 12 residues. Trimming stripped 4 bases from V and 2 bases from J, with 8 bases between. CDR1 SQVTM and CDR2 ANQGSEA come from the germline V gene. CDR3: CSVAEGNYGYTF. CDR3 DNA sequence: TGCAGCGTTGCGGAGGGGAACTATGGCTACACCTTC.

This chain joins TRBV18 and TRBJ2-2, with D tentatively TRBD2 (5 bases). Germline CDR1 reads KGHSH; CDR2 reads LQKENI. Trimming took off 4 bases at V and 6 bases at J, with 18 bases between the two ends. The CDR3 is made up of 16 amino acids. CDR3 amino acids: CASSQFGGSSPGELFF. CDR3 DNA: TGTGCCAGCTCACAGTTTGGCGGGTCTTCCCCCGGGGAGCTGTTTTTT.

The chain combines TRBV28 with TRBJ2-1; 12 nucleotides match TRBD2. After removal of 5 bases from V and 1 base from J, the junction contained 12 bases not matched to a gene. Germline V gene lookup returns CDR1 MDHEN and CDR2 SYDVKM. CDR3 length equals 19 residues. The CDR3 DNA follows: TGTGCCAGCAGTCGCCCGGGGCTAGCGGGAGGGATATCCTACAATGAGCAGTTCTTC. It codes for CASSRPGLAGGISYNEQFF.

The chain joins TRBV5-4 to TRBJ2-2; D is possibly TRBD2 (5 bases). This CDR3 has 16 amino acids. Germline V gives CDR1 SGHNT, CDR2 YYREEE (reference sequence). With 0 bases removed from V and 0 bases from J, the gap between germline ends came to 9 bases. CDR3 loop: CASSLASGTNTGELFF. As DNA, the CDR3 is TGTGCCAGCAGCTTGGCCTCGGGAACGAACACCGGGGAGCTGTTTTTT.

The chain has TRBV29-1 and TRBJ2-4, with 10 nucleotides matching TRBD1. Trimming at V came to 3 bases and at J to 6 bases, leaving 2 bases not matched to a gene. The CDR3 spans 13 residues. The V gene's germline CDR1 is SQVTM and CDR2 ANQGSEA. The CDR3 DNA reads as TGCAGCGTTGAGGGACAGGGGCTAAACATTCAGTACTTC. Encoded protein: CSVEGQGLNIQYF.

Comment on this clone: Other DNA sequences from this sample encode an identical CDR3 as well. The V and J genes are TRBV28 and TRBJ2-7; D might be TRBD2 (6 bases). CDR3 size: 15 residues. CDR1 and CDR2 (germline): MDHEN, SYDVKM. V was shortened by 6 bases and J by 2 bases, with 17 bases between the two germline ends. CDR3 bases: TGTGCCAGCAGCCGTCCCGGGAGAGGGGCCTACGAGCAGTACTTC. Residues: CASSRPGRGAYEQYF.